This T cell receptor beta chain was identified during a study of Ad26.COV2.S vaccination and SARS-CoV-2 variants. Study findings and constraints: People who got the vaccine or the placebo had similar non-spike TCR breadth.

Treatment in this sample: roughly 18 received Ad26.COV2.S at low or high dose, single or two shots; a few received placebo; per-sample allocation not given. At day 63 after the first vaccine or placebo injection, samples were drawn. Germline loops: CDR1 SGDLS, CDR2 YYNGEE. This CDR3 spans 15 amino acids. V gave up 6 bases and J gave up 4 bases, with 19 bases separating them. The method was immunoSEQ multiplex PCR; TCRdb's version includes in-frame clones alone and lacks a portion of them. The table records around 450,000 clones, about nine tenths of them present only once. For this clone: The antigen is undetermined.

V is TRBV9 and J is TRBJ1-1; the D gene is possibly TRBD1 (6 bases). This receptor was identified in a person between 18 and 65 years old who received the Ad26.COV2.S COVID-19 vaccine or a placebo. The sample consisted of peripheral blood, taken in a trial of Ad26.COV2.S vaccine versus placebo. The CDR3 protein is CASTRSGGASTEAFF. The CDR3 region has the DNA TGTGCCAGCACCCGGTCGGGGGGCGCGAGCACTGAAGCTTTCTTT.